This T cell receptor (beta chain) was captured by sequencing in a study of blood T cell repertoires in COVID-19 (dated by TCRdb to the early 2020s). Background for the entire study: The collaborator samples originated in the United States, Italy and Spain and spanned the acute and convalescent phases of COVID-19. The repertoires were released in a freely available public database meant as a resource for research on the immune response to SARS-CoV-2. Deeply sampled blood TCRbeta repertoires from subjects exposed to, actively infected with, or recovered from COVID-19 were included in the dataset. Where available, HLA class I and class II types were taken from metadata supplied by the sample provider and were not determined by assay-based typing. The samples were drawn from two sources: the first 160 participants of the ongoing ImmuneRACE study, and fewer than 1,500 subjects contributed by 6 global collaborators. The prospective study material was composed of cDNA or gDNA derived from T cells, B-cell-depleted T cells, or PBMCs. Nearly every sample came with metadata listing a de-identified subject ID, COVID-19 status, age in years and sex. What the work shows at the level of the full study, not this receptor alone: The amount of clinical and demographic metadata varied by source and participant and was provided uncurated.

The immunoSEQ Assay, a bias-controlled multiplex PCR, was used to amplify TCRbeta CDR3 regions from genomic DNA. As for the original processing: The number of nucleated cells in each sample was estimated by amplification of reference gene primers within the assay. To quantify the absolute abundance of each unique TCRbeta CDR3 rearrangement, sequence reads were collapsed and filtered. For each sample, productive Simpson clonality was calculated as the square root of Simpson's diversity index over productive rearrangements. The table was pulled from immuneACCESS by TCRdb, which kept in-frame rearrangements only. Such tables lose some clones; where checked, under half of the loss comes from unresolved V genes, and the rest has no known cause. The V and J calls and clone size were taken over from that table, and D and trimming were inferred from the DNA. Here the sample has a few hundred thousand clones; almost 90% occur a single time. The ten top clones hold roughly 2.2% of the sample.

CDR3 length: 15 amino acids, cysteine to phenylalanine. Just CDR3 DNA is preserved here, 45 bases in frame from base 1. According to the germline V gene (reference sequence), CDR1 reads GTSNPN and CDR2 reads SVGIG. The junction carries 11 bases between V and J, which are trimmed by 0 bases and 5 bases respectively. At one collaborating source in Seattle, patients were enrolled during active infection and were followed longitudinally through the course of disease. The collaborating institutions used their own protocols to collect whole blood in K2EDTA tubes. For TCRbeta analysis, collaborators shipped samples in one of three forms: frozen whole blood, isolated PBMCs, or DNA extracted from either of those sample types. A note on this clone: Its recognized antigen is unknown. There are no base qualities to consult, and no much larger clone falls within one base.

The sequencing sample was made of peripheral blood. The sequence is built from TRBV30 and TRBJ1-6; a weak D assignment points to TRBD1 (5 bases agree). The sequence derives from a woman between 55 and 75 years old with COVID-19, enrolled during active disease. The nucleotide sequence reads TGTGCCTGGAGTGTCGGAGCGGGGGATAATTCACCCCTCCACTTT. It specifies CAWSVGAGDNSPLHF. The CDR3, completed at both ends by the reference TRBV30 and TRBJ1-6 genes, gives the full variable domain SQTIHQWPATLVQPVGSPLSLECTVEGTSNPNLYWYRQAAGRGLQLLFYSVGIGQISSEVPQNLSASRPQDRQFILSSKKLLLSDSGFYLCAWSVGAGDNSPLHFGNGTRLTVT.